One and the same sample provided the 14 T cell receptor beta chains below, sequenced in a study of shared clonotypes between healthy human individuals. Only in-frame clones appear in the TCRdb table, and some are missing; sequencing was by immunoSEQ multiplex PCR. The table shows millions of clones, with more than 80% occurring only once. The sample taken for sequencing was naive CD4+ T cells sorted from blood. Subset in this sample: CD45RA+ positively selected. The origin of the receptors is a man younger than 35 in good health.

V is TRBV27 and J is TRBJ2-3, with D perhaps matching TRBD2 (6 bases). In germline, CDR1 is MNHEY, CDR2 SMNVEV (reference sequence). The ends were cut back, 1 base at V and 1 base at J, with 12 bases in the middle. The CDR3 sequence is 16 residues long. Written as DNA, the CDR3 is TGTGCCAGCAGTTTATTGCGGGGTTCGGGCACAGATACGCAGTATTTT. Translating it yields CASSLLRGSGTDTQYF.

The chain links TRBV30 to TRBJ2-2, with 12 bases lining up with TRBD2. The germline V gene encodes CDR1 GTSNPN and CDR2 SVGIG (reference sequence). Losses at the gene ends were 1 base for V and 7 bases for J; bases not matched to a gene: 7. There are 16 residues in the CDR3. CDR3 residues: CAWSGGTSGFYGELFF. The CDR3 DNA follows: TGTGCCTGGAGTGGAGGGACTAGCGGGTTTTACGGGGAGCTGTTTTTT.

This clone has just one count. The rearrangement uses TRBV2 and TRBJ2-3; D remains unclear. Germline assignment: CDR1 SNHLY and CDR2 FYNNEI. Between the trimmed V and J ends, which lost 2 bases and 2 bases, there was a span of 17 bases. This CDR3 region has 17 residues. The CDR3 DNA reads as TGTGCCAGCAGTGAAAGTGGAGCCGGCCTTTCCACAGATACGCAGTATTTT. Protein product: CASSESGAGLSTDTQYF.

The V gene is TRBV5-4, the J gene TRBJ2-5; 12 bases agree with TRBD2. The V segment lost 7 bases and the J segment 5 bases; nucleotides outside the gene matches: 12. The CDR3 runs to 16 residues. Per germline, CDR1 SGHNT and CDR2 YYREEE (reference sequence). CDR3 residues: CASRLGLAGGAETQYF. CDR3 sequence (DNA): TGTGCCAGCCGTTTAGGGCTAGCGGGGGGGGCGGAGACCCAGTACTTC. Combining the CDR3 with reference TRBV5-4 and TRBJ2-5 gives the whole variable domain ETGVTQSPTHLIKTRGQQVTLRCSSQSGHNTVSWYQQALGQGPQFIFQYYREEENGRGNFPPRFSGLQFPNYSSELNVNALELDDSALYLCASRLGLAGGAETQYFGPGTRLLVL.

The V gene is TRBV5-1, the J gene TRBJ2-2; 14 bases are shared with TRBD2. V shed 4 bases and J 4 bases; nucleotides not matched to a gene: 6. Germline lookup yields CDR1 SGHRS and CDR2 YFSETQ. The length of the CDR3 is 17 residues. The CDR3 sequence is CASSEQTSGRGTGELFF. The CDR3 DNA is TGCGCCAGCAGCGAGCAGACTAGCGGGAGGGGCACCGGGGAGCTGTTTTTT.

The chain recombines TRBV19 with TRBJ2-7; 8 bases map to TRBD1. This CDR3 contains 15 residues. V dropped 6 bases and J dropped 1; count of bases not matched to a gene: 8. The germline gives CDR1 LNHDA, CDR2 SQIVND (reference sequence). The CDR3 DNA reads TGTGCCAGTAGAGCTACAGGGGGGCAGTCCTACGAGCAGTACTTC. Translation: CASRATGGQSYEQYF.

V usage is TRBV11-2 and J usage is TRBJ2-2; 9 bases line up with TRBD1. Trimming cost V 8 bases and J 6 bases; bases outside gene matches: 13. The CDR3 extends over 16 amino acids. Germline V gene sequence: CDR1 SGHAT, CDR2 FQNNGV. The CDR3 protein is CASGGGQGKSAGELFF. CDR3 sequence (DNA): TGTGCCAGCGGTGGGGGACAGGGAAAATCCGCCGGGGAGCTGTTTTTT.

The chain carries TRBV28 and TRBJ1-4; 7 positions agree with TRBD1. CDR1 and CDR2 (germline): MDHEN, SYDVKM. Trimming removed 7 bases from V and 7 bases from J; junction bases left unmatched: 12. There are 15 residues in the CDR3. CDR3 DNA sequence: TGTGCCAGCATCAACGGACAGGAGAGTCTTGAAAAACTGTTTTTT. Encoded protein: CASINGQESLEKLFF.

The V gene is TRBV2, the J gene TRBJ2-3, with D perhaps matching TRBD2 (6 bases). Trimming removed 5 bases at V and 4 bases at J, with 16 bases between. Germline assignment: CDR1 SNHLY and CDR2 FYNNEI. The CDR3 runs 15 residues. CDR3 protein: CASSKDGGPADTQYF. CDR3 DNA sequence: TGTGCCAGCAGTAAAGATGGAGGGCCAGCAGATACGCAGTATTTT.

This clone has a single count. The gene calls are TRBV10-2 and TRBJ2-7; no clear D. Looked up from germline, CDR1 is WSHSY and CDR2 is SAAADI. The CDR3 contains 13 residues. Trimming cost V 3 bases and J 2 bases, with 8 bases left between them. Here the CDR3 reads CASSELSAYEQYF. As DNA, the CDR3 is TGCGCCAGCAGTGAACTCAGTGCCTACGAGCAGTACTTC.

The rearrangement joins TRBV6-5 to TRBJ1-2; 9 nucleotides agree with TRBD1. This CDR3 spans 14 amino acids. The J segment lost 8 bases and the V segment lost 2 bases, leaving 6 bases of the junction unmatched. Germline loops: CDR1 MNHEY, CDR2 SVGAGI. The CDR3 bases are TGTGCCAGCAGTTACGATGGGACAGGGAGGGGCTACACCTTC. Protein sequence: CASSYDGTGRGYTF.

V is TRBV7-9 and J is TRBJ1-2, with 9 nucleotides matching TRBD1. From germline, CDR1 is SEHNR and CDR2 FQNEAQ (reference sequence). This CDR3 spans 15 amino acids. With V trimmed by 5 bases and J by 3 bases, 7 bases remained unmatched. The CDR3 protein is CASSPGTGRDYGYTF. CDR3 nucleotide sequence: TGTGCCAGCAGCCCCGGGACAGGGAGGGACTATGGCTACACCTTC.

The chain recombines TRBV20-1 with TRBJ1-1, with no clear D. The CDR3 runs 11 residues. Deletions cut 5 bases from V and 2 bases from J, with 6 bases between. Germline V CDR1 and CDR2: DFQATT, SNEGSKA (reference sequence). CDR3 loop: CSAQVNTEAFF. For the CDR3, the DNA is TGCAGTGCTCAGGTAAACACTGAAGCTTTCTTT.

The chain recombines TRBV5-4 with TRBJ1-3; D possibly corresponds to TRBD1 (5 bases). The CDR3 runs to 14 residues. V dropped 2 bases and J dropped 0 bases, with 6 bases sitting between them. Germline CDR1 SGHNT, CDR2 YYREEE (reference sequence). The CDR3 sequence: CASSFQGSGNTIYF. Written as DNA, the CDR3 is TGTGCCAGCAGCTTCCAGGGCTCTGGAAACACCATATATTTT. The whole variable domain, filled in from reference TRBV5-4 and TRBJ1-3, reads ETGVTQSPTHLIKTRGQQVTLRCSSQSGHNTVSWYQQALGQGPQFIFQYYREEENGRGNFPPRFSGLQFPNYSSELNVNALELDDSALYLCASSFQGSGNTIYFGEGSWLTVV.